This T cell receptor (beta chain) stems from a study of control samples from healthy donors and cancer patients. The germline CDR1 and CDR2 sequences are SGHVS and FNYEAQ. The CDR3 is 13 residues long. The germline V and J ends were trimmed by 5 bases and 9 bases, with 14 bases remaining between them. TCRdb's table, derived via immunoSEQ multiplex PCR, lists solely in-frame clones and lacks some. The table lists around 170,000 clones, around 88% of them singletons. Sequencing input: blood. This receptor was identified in a woman aged 30 to 39 in good health. V and J are TRBV7-6 and TRBJ2-1; D unclear. The CDR3 sequence is CASSPSIVGEQFF. In DNA, the CDR3 is TGTGCCAGCAGCCCATCAATAGTAGGTGAGCAGTTCTTC.